The 14 T cell receptor beta chains below all came from one sample that was sequenced in a study of CD8 T cells in ankylosing spondylitis. TCRdb fed the 5' RACE reads into MiXCR, producing one record per CDR3 protein. The sample includes approximately 25,000 distinct CDR3 sequences, just over 2.5% of them seen just once. Specimen: blood, either unsorted or a sorted T cell fraction (not recorded which). All receptors derive from a female donor with ankylosing spondylitis or in good health (not recorded which).

At least ten counts were recorded for this clonotype. The rearrangement joins TRBV9 to TRBJ2-1; unclear D gene. This CDR3 has 15 amino acids. Germline-derived CDR1 and CDR2 are SGDLS and YYNGEE. Trimming took 4 bases from V and 2 from J, leaving 13 bases between them. For the CDR3, the DNA is TGTGCCAGCAGCACGATGGGCAGTCCCTACAATGAGCAGTTCTTC. Translation gives CASSTMGSPYNEQFF.

In this sample, this clonotype turned up many times. CDR3 sequence: CASSVAGLGEQYF. The CDR3 DNA is TGTGCCAGCAGCGTAGCAGGGTTGGGCGAGCAGTACTTC. V and J are TRBV9 and TRBJ2-7; D is perhaps TRBD1 (5 bases). Germline-derived CDR1 and CDR2 are SGDLS and YYNGEE. This CDR3 has 13 amino acids. Trimming took 0 bases from V and 6 from J, leaving 10 bases between them.

This clonotype was counted ten times or more. The gene calls are TRBV9 and TRBJ2-7; a possible D gene is TRBD2 (5 bases). Trimming shortened V by 0 bases and J by 3 bases, and 13 bases separated the two germline ends. Germline V gene data show CDR1 as SGDLS and CDR2 as YYNGEE. The CDR3 sequence is 15 residues long. The CDR3, as DNA: TGTGCCAGCAGCGTAGGGTCGGCGGGTGACTACGAGCAGTACTTC. Translation gives CASSVGSAGDYEQYF.

This clonotype was seen only a few times. The chain combines TRBV9 with TRBJ2-7, with 8 bases fitting TRBD1. The J segment lost 2 bases and the V segment lost 3 bases, leaving 7 bases of the junction unmatched. The CDR3 extends over 15 amino acids. CDR1 SGDLS and CDR2 YYNGEE come from the germline V gene. CDR3 coding DNA: TGTGCCAGCAGCGGCGGACAGGGACCGACCTACGAGCAGTACTTC. It codes for CASSGGQGPTYEQYF.

This clonotype has a count of ten or more. This chain links TRBV9 with TRBJ1-5; a weak D match, TRBD1 (6 bases). CDR3 length: 16 amino acids. The germline gives CDR1 SGDLS, CDR2 YYNGEE. Trimming removed 3 bases at V and 8 bases at J, with 21 bases between. CDR3 residues: CASSAGGRGHDEPQHF. CDR3 in DNA: TGTGCCAGCAGCGCAGGAGGCAGGGGCCATGACGAGCCCCAGCATTTT.

This clonotype was counted ten times or more. The chain links TRBV12-1 to TRBJ1-5. TRBV12-1 has pseudogene status. The CDR3 length is 15 residues. The CDR3 coding sequence is TGTGCCAGCAGCTGGCTAGCGGGCGGCAATCAGCCCCAGCATTTT. Translated, it gives CASSWLAGGNQPQHF.

This clonotype has ten or more counts. The chain links TRBV9 to TRBJ2-2; D might be TRBD2 (7 bases). V lost 0 bases, J lost 2 bases, and 11 bases lay in between. Germline values: CDR1 SGDLS, CDR2 YYNGEE. This CDR3 has 16 residues. The DNA for the CDR3 is TGTGCCAGCAGCGTAGAGGGGGGGGTTAACACCGGGGAGCTGTTTTTT. It specifies CASSVEGGVNTGELFF.

This clonotype was observed many times. The chain combines TRBV9 with TRBJ2-2; D unclear. The germline V gene encodes CDR1 SGDLS and CDR2 YYNGEE. The CDR3 runs 14 residues. The V end was cut by 3 bases, the J end by 4 bases, with 10 bases between. CDR3 bases: TGTGCCAGCAGCGGTGTAGCTGGCACCGGGGAGCTGTTTTTT. Its protein is CASSGVAGTGELFF.

Many counts were recorded for this clonotype. The gene calls are TRBV9 and TRBJ2-7; weak D call: TRBD2 (5 bases). Between the trimmed V and J ends, which lost 0 bases and 3 bases, there was a span of 13 bases. This CDR3 is 15 amino acids long. CDR1 is SGDLS, CDR2 YYNGEE, per germline. The DNA for the CDR3 is TGTGCCAGCAGCGTAGGGATAGCGCCCCACTACGAGCAGTACTTC. As protein: CASSVGIAPHYEQYF.

This clonotype was seen ten or more times. The junction departs from germline at one end; a sequencing error may be responsible. The chain joins TRBV19 to TRBJ2-7; 7 positions agree with TRBD2. Germline CDR1 reads LNHDA; CDR2 reads SQIVND (reference sequence). There are 11 residues in the CDR3. The CDR3 nucleotides are TGTGCCAGTCCGGGGGTGCGGGAGTTCTCCTTC. Protein sequence: CASPGVREFSF.

Note on this clonotype: At one of its ends the junction is not consistent with the germline gene, which may arise from a read error. The chain joins TRBV9 to TRBJ2-1; 7 nucleotides align to TRBD2. Per the germline V gene, CDR1 is SGDLS and CDR2 is YYNGEE. This CDR3 comprises 14 residues. The CDR3 coding sequence is TGTGCCAACAGTACGACTAGCAATTCCAATGAGCAGCTCTTC. Translation gives CANSTTSNSNEQLF.

This clonotype was observed at least ten times. The rearrangement joins TRBV9 to TRBJ1-6; D is ambiguous. This CDR3 contains 17 residues. Per the germline V gene, CDR1 is SGDLS and CDR2 is YYNGEE. Trimming left V 0 bases short and J 0 bases short, with 10 bases between. This CDR3 reads CASSVAGSSSYNSPLHF. CDR3 nucleotide sequence: TGTGCCAGCAGCGTAGCCGGATCCAGCTCCTATAATTCACCCCTCCACTTT.

This clonotype has a count of ten or more. The CDR3 spells CASSVGRTGTGGHTQYF. The CDR3 nucleotides read TGTGCCAGCAGCGTAGGCCGGACCGGGACAGGGGGCCATACGCAGTATTTT. The V and J genes are TRBV9 and TRBJ2-3, with TRBD1 matching 12 bases. Germline CDR1 SGDLS, CDR2 YYNGEE. V gave up 0 bases and J gave up 7 bases; unmatched junction bases: 9. The CDR3 runs to 17 residues.

There are many counts of this clonotype. The J gene is TRBJ2-7, the V gene TRBV9; TRBD1 or TRBD2 may be the D gene (5 bases each). Trimming took 0 bases from V and 2 from J, leaving 12 bases between them. The V gene's germline CDR1 is SGDLS and CDR2 YYNGEE. The CDR3 runs 15 residues. DNA for the CDR3: TGTGCCAGCAGCGTAGCGCCCGGGGCTACCTACGAGCAGTACTTC. Translating it yields CASSVAPGATYEQYF.